This T cell receptor beta chain derives from a study of lung T cells in sarcoidosis with Löfgren's syndrome. From the reads, TCRdb called clonotypes with MiXCR, one entry per CDR3 protein. The sample consists of roughly 63,000 distinct CDR3 sequences, 21% of them appearing once. V shed 6 bases and J shed 3 bases, with 11 bases lying between them. Germline-derived CDR1 and CDR2 are SNHLY and FYNNEI. The CDR3 is 13 amino acids. Study-level results: Recognition of an unidentified sarcoidosis antigen was only suggested. Versus controls, Löfgren's syndrome patients reportedly showed TRAV12-1 and TRBV2 as most expanded.

This clonotype was found many times. Its antigen remains unidentified. Sequenced: CD4+ T cells from PBMCs. V usage is TRBV2 and J usage is TRBJ2-5; TRBD2 is a possible D gene (6 bases). The clonotype originates from a human donor with sarcoidosis (Löfgren's syndrome or another form), or a control subject (not recorded which). CDR3 sequence reads: CASSNSGEETQYF. In DNA form, the CDR3 reads TGTGCCAGCAGCAACTCGGGGGAAGAGACCCAGTACTTC. The full variable domain, in which reference TRBV2 and TRBJ2-5 provide the parts outside the CDR3, is EPEVTQTPSHQVTQMGQEVILRCVPISNHLYFYWYRQILGQKVEFLVSFYNNEISEKSEIFDDQFSVERPDGSNFTLKIRSTKLEDSAMYFCASSNSGEETQYFGPGTRLLVL.